This T cell receptor (beta chain) emerged from a study of somatic mutations in cytotoxic T cells in rheumatoid arthritis (dated by TCRdb to about 2017). Notes on the research overall: Before any treatment started and right after they were diagnosed, patients gave peripheral blood samples (about 27 ml EDTA). Sorted V beta1+ cells also underwent TCRB sequencing, and some V beta antibody-stained T-cell populations were flow-sorted at nearly 100% purity on a FACSAria II or Sony SH800. Whether expanded CD8+ T-cell clones in untreated, newly diagnosed rheumatoid arthritis carry somatic mutations was the study question, and clonality was characterized with TCRB deep sequencing. For 60 or so rheumatoid arthritis patients and fewer than 25 healthy controls, TCRB deep sequencing was carried out. Patients and controls did not essentially differ in median age, which was nearly identical between the groups. The study at large found these results: An increase of CD8+ clonality with age was seen in patients (Spearman r ~ 0.49) but not in healthy controls. In about an eighth of the roughly 65 patients the largest CD8+ clone exceeded 20% of CD8+ cells, and several identical CD8+ TCRB sequences were shared between blood and synovial fluid. The antigen targets of the expanded CD8+ clones were unknown, and absence from virus-specific databases did not rule out viral specificity. The finding that TRBV07 was slightly underrepresented in patients was left unadjusted for multiple comparisons. CD8+ T-cell clonality in rheumatoid arthritis patients was not significantly different from that in age-matched healthy controls.

TCRB CDR3 sequencing used the immunoSEQ assay on genomic DNA. For the original study's pipeline: Published virus-specific TCRB sequences were compared with patient CD8+ clones larger than 1%, and only a few matches were found. The analyses included only productive TCRB rearrangements. Clonality was expressed as a Shannon entropy-based productive clonality index, with each clone defined by a unique TCRB CDR3 sequence. Repertoire overlap for a pair of samples was computed from each clone's template counts relative to total templates per sample. V-gene usage measured by flow cytometry correlated with TCRB sequencing V-gene usage, with a Spearman r of approximately 0.6. The immuneACCESS repertoire file appears here via TCRdb, limited to in-frame rearrangements. These files lack a portion of the clones; in checked studies, under half of the deficit traces to unresolved V genes, and the cause of the others is not known. That table supplies the V and J calls and clone size; D and trimming were determined from the DNA. This sample lists approximately 30,000 clones; about 81% were detected once. The top ten hold 7.5% to 9.5% of the sample.

Flow cytometry confirmed the purity of CD4+ and CD8+ cells that had been isolated by positive magnetic bead selection on an AutoMACS. Initial screening for clonal expansions relied on flow cytometry with a TCR V beta antibody panel, after which sorted CD8+ fractions underwent TCRB deep sequencing for characterization. Peripheral blood mononuclear cells were obtained using density gradient separation with Ficoll-Paque PLUS. Using Nucleospin Tissue or Tissue XS kits, DNA was extracted from CD4-enriched, CD8-enriched or PBMC samples, with quantification by a Qubit 2.0 fluorometer. Turning to this clone: Its antigen target is currently unknown. Base qualities were left out, and no much larger clone turns up one base away.

According to the germline V gene (reference sequence), CDR1 reads SEHNR and CDR2 reads FQNEAQ. Here V drops 0 bases and J drops 3 bases, and the junction holds 8 bases not matched to any gene. From cysteine to phenylalanine, the CDR3 is 16 amino acids long. Only CDR3 DNA is held: 48 bases, read in frame from base 1. The TCR sequence derives from an adult with rheumatoid arthritis. Recombination connected TRBV7-9 to TRBJ2-7; the central 7 bases match TRBD1. The sample comprised CD8+ T cells sorted from blood. The nucleotide sequence reads TGTGCCAGCAGCTTAGCGGCGACAGGGAACGGCTACGAGCAGTACTTC. It codes for CASSLAATGNGYEQYF.